Listed below are T cell receptor beta chains from one sample, sequenced in a study of OX40 agonist ivuxolimab in advanced cancers. Libraries were prepared by immunoSEQ multiplex PCR; TCRdb keeps only in-frame clonotypes and omits some of them. The sample contains some 34,000 clones, approximately 88% of which appear only once. The sample here was CD4+ or CD8+ T cells sorted from blood, taken in a trial of the OX40 agonist ivuxolimab. The receptor set was obtained from an adult with an advanced solid tumor such as melanoma, head and neck, liver or kidney cancer. The CDR3 runs from the conserved cysteine through the conserved F or W. A D gene is named only where the DNA matches it firmly. Expanded clones get a size class; other rows say once, few or many, or leave the size out.

>NA|TRBV7-3|TRBJ2-7|NA
CASSLNSYEQYF
TGTGCCAGCAGCTTAAACTCCTACGAGCAGTACTTC
>NA|TRBV28|TRBJ2-7|NA
CASSSSSYEQYF
TGTGCCAGCAGTTCGAGCTCCTACGAGCAGTACTTC
>NA|TRBV28|TRBJ2-1|NA
CASSFRTEGYNEQFF
TGTGCCAGCAGTTTCCGGACAGAAGGGTACAATGAGCAGTTCTTC
>NA|TRBV11-2|TRBJ2-5|NA
CASSILHEAQETQYF
TGTGCCAGCAGCATCCTCCACGAGGCCCAAGAGACCCAGTACTTC
>NA|TRBV7-9|TRBJ2-7|NA
CASSLVGGDYEQYF
TGTGCCAGCAGCTTAGTGGGCGGAGACTACGAGCAGTACTTC
>NA|TRBV9|TRBJ2-1|NA
CASSVDPGTNNEQFF
TGTGCCAGCAGCGTAGACCCAGGGACGAACAATGAGCAGTTCTTC
>NA|TRBV5-6|TRBJ2-4|TRBD1
CASSPAGQGGKNIQYF
TGTGCCAGCAGCCCCGCGGGACAGGGAGGCAAAAACATTCAGTACTTC
>NA|TRBV30|TRBJ2-7|NA
CAWRTAYEQYF
TGTGCCTGGAGAACAGCCTACGAGCAGTACTTC
>NA|TRBV30|TRBJ2-1|TRBD2
CAWSAFGTSGRGSYNEQFF
TGTGCCTGGAGTGCCTTCGGGACTAGCGGGAGGGGCTCCTACAATGAGCAGTTCTTC
>NA|TRBV6-5|TRBJ2-5|NA
CASSYSAEGETQYF
TGTGCCAGCAGTTACTCAGCAGAAGGGGAGACCCAGTACTTC
>NA|TRBV30|TRBJ2-2|NA
CAWNGPGELFF
TGTGCCTGGAACGGGCCGGGGGAGCTGTTTTTT
>NA|TRBV4-3|TRBJ2-2|NA
CASSQDRQANTGELFF
TGCGCCAGCAGCCAAGATCGACAGGCGAACACCGGGGAGCTGTTTTTT
>NA|TRBV29-1|TRBJ2-7|TRBD1
CSVYTLRGGQGSYEQYF
TGCAGCGTCTATACCTTAAGAGGGGGCCAAGGATCCTACGAGCAGTACTTC
>NA|TRBV4-2|TRBJ2-3|NA
CASSQEAGQKADTQYF
TGTGCCAGCAGCCAAGAGGCGGGACAGAAGGCAGATACGCAGTATTTT
>NA|TRBV7-3|TRBJ1-1|NA
CASSLGPQQNTEAFF
TGTGCCAGCAGCTTAGGGCCACAGCAGAACACTGAAGCTTTCTTT
>NA|TRBV4-1|TRBJ2-1|NA
CASSQDREQFF
TGCGCCAGCAGCCAAGATCGTGAGCAGTTCTTC
>NA|TRBV29-1|TRBJ2-7|TRBD1
CSVDTTGEMGEQYF
TGCAGCGTTGACACTACAGGGGAGATGGGCGAGCAGTACTTC
>NA|TRBV27|TRBJ1-5|NA
CASSLYSHQPQHF
TGTGCCAGCAGTTTATACTCCCACCAGCCCCAGCATTTT
>NA|TRBV4-2|TRBJ2-3|NA
CASSQAVAASTDTQYF
TGTGCCAGCAGCCAAGCGGTAGCAGCGAGCACAGATACGCAGTATTTT
>NA|TRBV5-1|TRBJ2-7|TRBD1
CASSVTGQGIYEQYF
TGCGCCAGTAGCGTCACGGGACAGGGAATCTACGAGCAGTACTTC
>NA|TRBV5-6|TRBJ2-1|NA
CASSKEGEQFF
TGTGCCAGCAGCAAGGAGGGAGAGCAGTTCTTC
>few|TRBV2|TRBJ1-2|NA
CASSERAGVLYGYTF
TGTGCCAGCAGTGAAAGGGCAGGGGTACTCTATGGCTACACCTTC
>few|TRBV25-1|TRBJ1-2|NA
CASSDSGIYGYTF
TGTGCCAGCAGTGACTCAGGGATCTATGGCTACACCTTC
>NA|TRBV4-1|TRBJ2-7|NA
CASSQEWQGLSYEQYF
TGCGCCAGCAGCCAAGAATGGCAGGGGTTATCCTACGAGCAGTACTTC